The 2 T cell receptor beta chains below all came from one sample that was sequenced in a study of regulatory T cells in long-lasting Graves disease. Time point noted: persistent/refractory GD, antithyroid drugs over 5 years with positive TRAb. PBMCs were the source of the RNA used for TCR sequencing. Relying on iRepertoire HTBI primers and Arm-PCR of CDR3 regions, the team built TCR beta libraries. TCRdb reprocessed the multiplex PCR reads with MiXCR, giving one entry per CDR3 protein. This table has more than 300,000 distinct CDR3 sequences, 23% appearing once. The sequenced sample was peripheral blood mononuclear cells (PBMCs), obtained when the disease was refractory, from a patient treated with antithyroid drugs. These receptors were collected from a middle-aged woman with Graves disease.

This clonotype was detected a few times. The V and J genes are TRBV6-1 and TRBJ2-6, with TRBD2 identical over 7 bases. With V trimmed by 7 bases and J by 2 bases, 8 bases remained unmatched. Germline V gene data show CDR1 as MNHNS and CDR2 as SASEGT. This CDR3 comprises 16 residues. CDR3 sequence: CASIQASGAGANVLTF. The CDR3 DNA is TGTGCCAGCATTCAAGCTAGCGGAGCTGGGGCCAACGTCCTGACTTTC.

The sample holds many counts of this clonotype. This chain links TRBV12-3 or TRBV12-4 with TRBJ1-4, with 9 nucleotides matching TRBD1. Trimming removed 4 bases from V and 8 bases from J; junction bases left unmatched: 8. The CDR3 consists of 15 residues. The CDR3: CASSSETGGQEKLFF. The DNA of the CDR3 is TGTGCCAGCAGTTCGGAGACAGGGGGGCAGGAAAAACTGTTTTTT.